A single sample is the source of the 9 T cell receptor beta chains below, sequenced in a study of regulatory T cells in long-lasting Graves disease. With iRepertoire HTBI primers and Arm-PCR of CDR3 regions, TCR beta libraries were built. TCRdb ran MiXCR on the multiplex PCR reads and lists one entry per CDR3 protein. Of a few hundred thousand distinct CDR3 sequences in the sample, 23% were seen once. Time point here: persistent/refractory GD, antithyroid drugs over 5 years with positive TRAb. RNA isolated from PBMCs was used to make the TCR library. The sample consisted of peripheral blood mononuclear cells (PBMCs), taken when the disease was refractory, from a patient treated with antithyroid drugs. These receptors came from a female donor with Graves disease.

The rearrangement links TRBV13 to TRBJ2-4; 7 bases are a match to TRBD2. This CDR3 comprises 21 residues. CDR1 and CDR2 (germline): PRHDT, FYEKMQ (reference sequence). Trimming removed 0 bases from V and 0 bases from J; junction bases left unmatched: 17. CDR3: CASSLGNGRGLPSLAKNIQYF. In DNA form, the CDR3 reads TGTGCCAGCAGCTTAGGAAACGGCCGGGGACTACCGTCCCTAGCCAAAAACATTCAGTACTTC. Full variable domain (remainder filled in from reference TRBV13 and TRBJ2-4): AAGVIQSPRHLIKEKRETATLKCYPIPRHDTVYWYQQGPGQDPQFLISFYEKMQSDKGSIPDRFSAQQFSDYHSELNMSSLELGDSALYFCASSLGNGRGLPSLAKNIQYFGAGTRLSVL.

The chain is built from TRBV4-2 and TRBJ2-7; maybe TRBD2 (5 bases). This CDR3 is 14 amino acids long. Trimming took 3 bases from V and 4 from J, leaving 13 bases between them. Germline-derived CDR1 and CDR2 are LGHNA and YNFKEQ. This CDR3 reads CASSQELVLYEQYF. The CDR3 DNA reads as TGTGCCAGCAGCCAGGAACTAGTCTTATACGAGCAGTACTTC.

This clonotype was seen at least ten times. This chain connects TRBV7-3 to TRBJ1-1; D gene uncertain. Trimming took 3 bases from V and 5 from J, leaving 10 bases between them. CDR3 length equals 13 residues. The germline gives CDR1 SGHTA, CDR2 FQGTGA. CDR3: CASSFTTGTEAFF. CDR3 nucleotides: TGTGCCAGCAGCTTCACGACCGGAACTGAAGCTTTCTTT.

The chain couples TRBV7-2 to TRBJ2-5; 8 positions agree with TRBD2. The J call is doubtful: the DNA matches TRBJ2-1 better. Germline CDR1 and CDR2: SGHTA and FQGNSA. The CDR3 is 16 amino acids. The CDR3 DNA sequence: TGTGCCAGCAGCTTAGCGGGTAGCGGGATTTTGAATGAGCAGTTCTTC. Protein product: CASSLAGSGILNEQFF.

This clonotype was detected only a few times. The chain has TRBV19 and TRBJ2-7; D not resolved. This CDR3 spans 13 amino acids. Germline CDR1 LNHDA, CDR2 SQIVND (reference sequence). V dropped 1 base and J dropped 3 bases, with 7 bases sitting between them. The CDR3 DNA is TGTGCCAGTAGTATAGGGTGGGACTACGAGCAGTACTTC. Residues: CASSIGWDYEQYF.

V gene TRBV25-1 combines with J gene TRBJ2-7; 8 positions agree with TRBD2. The CDR3 has 15 amino acids. The germline V gene encodes CDR1 MGHDK and CDR2 SYGVNS. Trimming at V came to 7 bases and at J to 2 bases, leaving 10 bases not matched to a gene. The CDR3 here is CASTRAGGGPYEQYF. CDR3 DNA sequence: TGTGCCAGCACCCGCGCGGGAGGAGGACCCTACGAGCAGTACTTC.

Many counts were recorded for this clonotype. This chain links TRBV6-1 with TRBJ2-2; D is unclear. Germline V gives CDR1 MNHNS, CDR2 SASEGT. V was cut by 6 bases and J by 0 bases, with 2 bases left in between. The CDR3 contains 12 residues. The CDR3 reads CASRTNTGELFF. In DNA, the CDR3 is TGTGCCAGCAGAACGAACACCGGGGAGCTGTTTTTT.

Notes on this clonotype: At one boundary the junction diverges from the germline segment, which might be a read error. The chain uses TRBV6-5 and TRBJ2-7; 7 bases are shared with TRBD2. The CDR3 covers 14 residues. Germline CDR1 is MNHEY and CDR2 is SVGAGI. CDR3 in amino acids: CANSYLAGFYEQYF. The CDR3 DNA reads as TGTGCCAACAGTTACTTAGCGGGCTTCTACGAGCAGTACTTC.

V gene TRBV14 combines with J gene TRBJ2-7, with 9 bases aligning to TRBD1. The CDR3 runs to 15 residues. V lost 0 bases to trimming and J lost 2 bases; unmatched junction nucleotides: 2. Germline CDR1 reads SGHDN; CDR2 reads FVKESK. In DNA form, the CDR3 reads TGTGCCAGCAGCCAAGATGGGACAGGGACCTACGAGCAGTACTTC. It codes for CASSQDGTGTYEQYF.